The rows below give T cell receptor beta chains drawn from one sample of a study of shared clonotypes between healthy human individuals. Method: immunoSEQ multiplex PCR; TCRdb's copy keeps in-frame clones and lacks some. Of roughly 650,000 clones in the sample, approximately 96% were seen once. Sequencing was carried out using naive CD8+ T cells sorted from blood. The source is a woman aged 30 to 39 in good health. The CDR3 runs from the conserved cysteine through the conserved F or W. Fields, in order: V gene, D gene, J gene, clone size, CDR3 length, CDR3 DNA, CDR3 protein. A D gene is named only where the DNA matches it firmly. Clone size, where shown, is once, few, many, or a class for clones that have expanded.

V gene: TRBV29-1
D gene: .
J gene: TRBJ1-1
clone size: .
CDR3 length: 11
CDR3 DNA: TGCAGCGTTGTGGGAAACACTGAAGCTTTCTTT
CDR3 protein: CSVVGNTEAFF

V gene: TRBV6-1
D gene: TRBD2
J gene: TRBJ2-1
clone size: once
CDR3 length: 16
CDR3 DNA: TGTGCCAGCAGTGTGACTAGCGGGGGCTCCTACAATGAGCAGTTCTTC
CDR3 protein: CASSVTSGGSYNEQFF

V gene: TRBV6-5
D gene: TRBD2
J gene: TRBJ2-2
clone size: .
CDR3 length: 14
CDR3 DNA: TGTGCCAGCAGTGGGGGGGTTTACACCGGGGAGCTGTTTTTT
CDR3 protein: CASSGGVYTGELFF

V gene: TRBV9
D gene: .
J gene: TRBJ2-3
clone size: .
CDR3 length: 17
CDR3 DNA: TGTGCCAGCAGCGTAGGATCGGCGGGATGGAGCACAGATACGCAGTATTTT
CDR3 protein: CASSVGSAGWSTDTQYF

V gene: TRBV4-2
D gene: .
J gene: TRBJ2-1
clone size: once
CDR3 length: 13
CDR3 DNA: TGTGCCAGCAGCACGGACGGATACAATGAGCAGTTCTTC
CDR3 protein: CASSTDGYNEQFF

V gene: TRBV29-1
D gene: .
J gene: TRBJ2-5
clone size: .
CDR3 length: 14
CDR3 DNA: TGCAGCGTTGTAGGAGGGAGAGGTGGAGAGACCCAGTACTTC
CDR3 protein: CSVVGGRGGETQYF

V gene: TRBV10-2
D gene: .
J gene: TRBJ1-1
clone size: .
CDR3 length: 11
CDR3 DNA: TGCGGGACAAAGATGAACACTGAAGCTTTCTTT
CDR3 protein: CGTKMNTEAFF

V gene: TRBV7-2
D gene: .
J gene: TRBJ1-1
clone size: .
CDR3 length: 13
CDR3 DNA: TGTGCCAGCAGCCCGGGACGCAACACTGAAGCTTTCTTT
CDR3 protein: CASSPGRNTEAFF

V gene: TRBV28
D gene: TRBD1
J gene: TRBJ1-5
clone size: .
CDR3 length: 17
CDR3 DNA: TGTGCCAGCAGTTTGATGGGACAGATTAATAGCAATCAGCCCCAGCATTTT
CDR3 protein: CASSLMGQINSNQPQHF

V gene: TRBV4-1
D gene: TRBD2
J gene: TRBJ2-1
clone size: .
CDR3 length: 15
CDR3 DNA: TGCGCCAGCAGCCAAGTCTTGCGGGAGTACAATGAGCAGTTCTTC
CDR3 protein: CASSQVLREYNEQFF